The clone carrying this T cell receptor (beta chain) was observed a handful of times. Its antigen is currently unknown. The entry originates in a study of cytotoxic CD8 clonotypes in ibrutinib-treated CLL. Overall study context: Following treatment for a median about 12 months, range 6 to 36, response samples were then taken.

Study findings and constraints: Clonality correlated strongly with circulating CD8+ T cells and exceeded age-matched healthy donors at baseline.

The TCR beta libraries used 2 to 2.5 micrograms of genomic DNA that came from cryopreserved PBMCs. There are 14 residues in the CDR3. The trim removed 2 bases at V and 7 bases at J, leaving 8 bases unmatched. CDR1 and CDR2 (germline): GTSNPN, SVGIG (reference sequence). TCRdb's copy holds only in-frame clones and misses some; the assay was immunoSEQ multiplex PCR. The sample records about 40,000 clones, around 63% being singletons. The receptor's source is a human donor with chronic lymphocytic leukemia. Specimen: PBMCs, collected at disease progression, from a patient treated with ibrutinib. The chain combines TRBV30 with TRBJ1-5; 7 nucleotides line up with TRBD1. The DNA of the CDR3 is TGTGCCTGGAGTAGGGGGCGGGCGGAACAGCCCCAGCATTTT. Translation: CAWSRGRAEQPQHF.